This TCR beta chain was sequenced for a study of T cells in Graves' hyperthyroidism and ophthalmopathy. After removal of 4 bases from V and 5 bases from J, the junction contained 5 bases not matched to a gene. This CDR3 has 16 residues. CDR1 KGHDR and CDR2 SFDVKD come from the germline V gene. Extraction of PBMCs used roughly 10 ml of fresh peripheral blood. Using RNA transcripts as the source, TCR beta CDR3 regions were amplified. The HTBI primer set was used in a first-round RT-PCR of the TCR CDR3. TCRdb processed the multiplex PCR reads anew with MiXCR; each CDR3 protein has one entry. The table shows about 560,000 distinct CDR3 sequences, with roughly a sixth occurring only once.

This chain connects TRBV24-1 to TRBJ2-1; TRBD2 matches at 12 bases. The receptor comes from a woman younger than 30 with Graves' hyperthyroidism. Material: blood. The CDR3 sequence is CATSEPSGGANNEQFF. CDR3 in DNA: TGTGCCACCAGTGAGCCTAGCGGGGGGGCGAACAATGAGCAGTTCTTC.